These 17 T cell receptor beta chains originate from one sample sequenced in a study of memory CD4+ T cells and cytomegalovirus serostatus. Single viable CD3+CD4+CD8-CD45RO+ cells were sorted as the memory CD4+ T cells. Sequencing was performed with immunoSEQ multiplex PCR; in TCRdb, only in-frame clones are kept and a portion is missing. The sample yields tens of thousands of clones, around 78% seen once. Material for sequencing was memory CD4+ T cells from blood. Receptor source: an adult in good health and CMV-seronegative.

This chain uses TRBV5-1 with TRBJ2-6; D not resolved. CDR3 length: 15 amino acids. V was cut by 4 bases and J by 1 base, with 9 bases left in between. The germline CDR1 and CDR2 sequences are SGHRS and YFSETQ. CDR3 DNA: TGCGCCAGCAGCCCAGGCTCTTCTGGGGCCAACGTCCTGACTTTC. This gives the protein CASSPGSSGANVLTF.

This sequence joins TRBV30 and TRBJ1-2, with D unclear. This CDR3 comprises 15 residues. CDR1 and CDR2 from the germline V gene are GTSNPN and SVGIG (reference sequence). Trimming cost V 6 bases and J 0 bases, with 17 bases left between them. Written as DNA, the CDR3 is TGTGCCTGCACCAAGGAGGGTAAAGCTAACTATGGCTACACCTTC. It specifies CACTKEGKANYGYTF. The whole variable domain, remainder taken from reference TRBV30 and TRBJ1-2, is SQTIHQWPATLVQPVGSPLSLECTVEGTSNPNLYWYRQAAGRGLQLLFYSVGIGQISSEVPQNLSASRPQDRQFILSSKKLLLSDSGFYLCACTKEGKANYGYTFGSGTRLTVV.

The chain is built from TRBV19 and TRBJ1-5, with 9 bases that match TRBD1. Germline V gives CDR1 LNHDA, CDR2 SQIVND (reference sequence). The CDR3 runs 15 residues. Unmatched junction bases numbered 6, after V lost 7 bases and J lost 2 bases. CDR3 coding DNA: TGTGCCAGTATGGACAGGGGCTGGGGCAATCAGCCCCAGCATTTT. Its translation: CASMDRGWGNQPQHF.

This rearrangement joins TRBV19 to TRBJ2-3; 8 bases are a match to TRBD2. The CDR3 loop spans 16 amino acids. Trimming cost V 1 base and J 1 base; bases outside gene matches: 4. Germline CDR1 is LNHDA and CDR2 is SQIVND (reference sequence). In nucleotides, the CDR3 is TGTGCCAGTAGTATAGGTGAAGCGGGGGGCACAGATACGCAGTATTTT. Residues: CASSIGEAGGTDTQYF.

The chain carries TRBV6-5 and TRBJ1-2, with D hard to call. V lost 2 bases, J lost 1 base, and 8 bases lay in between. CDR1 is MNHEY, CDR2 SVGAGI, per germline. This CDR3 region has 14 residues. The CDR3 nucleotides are TGTGCCAGCAGTTACGAGCCGTTTAACTATGGCTACACCTTC. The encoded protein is CASSYEPFNYGYTF.

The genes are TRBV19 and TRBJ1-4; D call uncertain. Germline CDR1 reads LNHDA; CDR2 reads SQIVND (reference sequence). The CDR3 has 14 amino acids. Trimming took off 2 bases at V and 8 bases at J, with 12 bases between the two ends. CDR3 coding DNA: TGTGCCAGTAGTATAATACTTCAGTCAGAAAAACTGTTTTTT. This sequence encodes CASSIILQSEKLFF.

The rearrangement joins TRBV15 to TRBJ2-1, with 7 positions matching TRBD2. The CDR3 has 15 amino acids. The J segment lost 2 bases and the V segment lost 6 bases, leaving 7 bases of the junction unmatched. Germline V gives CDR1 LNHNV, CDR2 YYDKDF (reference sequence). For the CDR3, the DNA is TGTGCCACCAGGACCGGGACTACCCCCTACAATGAGCAGTTCTTC. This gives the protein CATRTGTTPYNEQFF.

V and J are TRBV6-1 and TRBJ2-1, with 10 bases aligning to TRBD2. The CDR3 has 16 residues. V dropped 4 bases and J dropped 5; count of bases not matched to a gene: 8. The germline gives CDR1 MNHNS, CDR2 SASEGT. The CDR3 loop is CASSGPLAGIHNEQFF. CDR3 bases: TGTGCCAGCAGTGGACCACTAGCGGGGATACACAATGAGCAGTTCTTC.

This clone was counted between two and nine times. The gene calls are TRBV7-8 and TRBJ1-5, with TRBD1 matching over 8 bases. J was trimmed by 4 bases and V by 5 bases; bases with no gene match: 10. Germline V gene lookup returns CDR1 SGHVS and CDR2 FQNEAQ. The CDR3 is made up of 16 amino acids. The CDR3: CASSLGDRLPNQPQHF. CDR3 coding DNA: TGTGCCAGCAGCCTGGGGGACAGGCTCCCTAATCAGCCCCAGCATTTT.

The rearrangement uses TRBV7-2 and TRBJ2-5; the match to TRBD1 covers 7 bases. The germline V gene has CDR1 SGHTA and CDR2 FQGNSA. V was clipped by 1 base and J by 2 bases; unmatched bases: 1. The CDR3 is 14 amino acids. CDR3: CASSLGTGQETQYF. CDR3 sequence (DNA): TGTGCCAGCAGCTTAGGGACAGGTCAAGAGACCCAGTACTTC.

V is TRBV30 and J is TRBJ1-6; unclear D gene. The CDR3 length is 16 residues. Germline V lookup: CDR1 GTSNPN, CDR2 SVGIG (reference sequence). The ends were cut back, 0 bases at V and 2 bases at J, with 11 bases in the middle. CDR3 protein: CAWSVKGLAYNSPLHF. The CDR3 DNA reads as TGTGCCTGGAGTGTAAAAGGCCTGGCCTATAATTCACCCCTCCACTTT.

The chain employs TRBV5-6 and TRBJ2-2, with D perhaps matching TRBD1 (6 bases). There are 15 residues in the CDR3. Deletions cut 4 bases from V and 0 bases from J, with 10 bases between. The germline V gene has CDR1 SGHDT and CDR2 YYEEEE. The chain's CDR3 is CASSIQGPNTGELFF. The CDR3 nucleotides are TGTGCCAGCAGCATACAGGGCCCGAACACCGGGGAGCTGTTTTTT.

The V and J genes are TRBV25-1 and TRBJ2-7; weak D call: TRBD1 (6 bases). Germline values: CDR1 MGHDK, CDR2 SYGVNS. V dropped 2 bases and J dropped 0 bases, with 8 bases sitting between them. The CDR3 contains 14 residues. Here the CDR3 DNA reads TGTGCCAGCAGTGAACGACAGGCCTCCTACGAGCAGTACTTC. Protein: CASSERQASYEQYF.

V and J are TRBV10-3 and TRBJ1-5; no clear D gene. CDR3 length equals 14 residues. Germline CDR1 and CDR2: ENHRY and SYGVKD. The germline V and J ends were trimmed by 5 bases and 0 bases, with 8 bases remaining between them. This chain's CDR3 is CAISSDGSNQPQHF. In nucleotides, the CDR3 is TGTGCCATCAGTTCGGACGGTAGCAATCAGCCCCAGCATTTT.

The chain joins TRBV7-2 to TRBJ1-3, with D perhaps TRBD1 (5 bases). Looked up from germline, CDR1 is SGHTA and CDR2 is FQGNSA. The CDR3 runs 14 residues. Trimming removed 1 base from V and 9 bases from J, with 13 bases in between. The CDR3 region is CASSLDGTASTIYF. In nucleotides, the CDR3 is TGTGCCAGCAGCTTAGACGGGACGGCCAGCACCATATATTTT.

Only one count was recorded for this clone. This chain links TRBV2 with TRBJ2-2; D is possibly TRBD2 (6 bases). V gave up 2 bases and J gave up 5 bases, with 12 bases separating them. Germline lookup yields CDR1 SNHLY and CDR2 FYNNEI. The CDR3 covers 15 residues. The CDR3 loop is CASSEKLAPTGELFF. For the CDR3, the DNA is TGTGCCAGCAGTGAAAAGCTAGCGCCGACCGGGGAGCTGTTTTTT.

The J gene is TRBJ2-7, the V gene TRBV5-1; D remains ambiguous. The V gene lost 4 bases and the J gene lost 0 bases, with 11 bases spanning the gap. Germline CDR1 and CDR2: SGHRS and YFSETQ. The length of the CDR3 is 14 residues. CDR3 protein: CASSPDAVSYEQYF. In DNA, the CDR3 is TGCGCCAGCAGCCCGGACGCGGTCTCCTACGAGCAGTACTTC.